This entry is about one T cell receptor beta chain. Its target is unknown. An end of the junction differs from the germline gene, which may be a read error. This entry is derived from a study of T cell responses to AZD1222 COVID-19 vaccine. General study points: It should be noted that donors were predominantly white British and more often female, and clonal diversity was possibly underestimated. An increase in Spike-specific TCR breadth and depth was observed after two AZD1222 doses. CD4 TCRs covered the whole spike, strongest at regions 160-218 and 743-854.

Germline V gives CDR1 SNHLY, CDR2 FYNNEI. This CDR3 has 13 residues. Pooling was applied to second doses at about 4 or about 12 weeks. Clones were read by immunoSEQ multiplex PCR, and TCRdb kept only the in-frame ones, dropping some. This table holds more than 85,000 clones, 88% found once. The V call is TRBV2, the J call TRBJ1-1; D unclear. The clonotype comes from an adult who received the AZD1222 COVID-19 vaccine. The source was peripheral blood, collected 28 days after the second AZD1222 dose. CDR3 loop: CASSEGRATEAFF. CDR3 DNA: TGTGCCAGCAGCGAAGGGAGGGCCACTGAAGCTTTCTTT. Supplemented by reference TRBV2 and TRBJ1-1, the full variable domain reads EPEVTQTPSHQVTQMGQEVILRCVPISNHLYFYWYRQILGQKVEFLVSFYNNEISEKSEIFDDQFSVERPDGSNFTLKIRSTKLEDSAMYFCASSEGRATEAFFGQGTRLTVV.